This T cell receptor beta chain was documented in a study of T cells in Graves' hyperthyroidism and ophthalmopathy. Whole-study results and caveats: Within blood appeared most thyroid clonotypes that had expanded above 0.001.

Amplification targeted TCR beta CDR3 regions from RNA transcripts. HTBI primers were used for first-round RT-PCR of the TCR CDR3. A single record per CDR3 protein comes from TCRdb applying MiXCR to the multiplex PCR reads. The data hold 350,000 or so distinct CDR3 sequences, with about a sixth observed a single time. In this sample, this clonotype turned up a few times. Its specificity is not known. Germline V gives CDR1 KGHSH, CDR2 LQKENI. CDR3 size: 15 residues. The ends lost 6 bases at V and 0 bases at J; junction bases unmatched: 7. Sequencing input: blood. The receptor comes from a young woman with Graves' hyperthyroidism that later progressed to Graves' ophthalmopathy. The rearrangement links TRBV18 to TRBJ1-2, with TRBD1 matching over 7 bases. CDR3 protein: CASSGTAGTNYGYTF. The CDR3, as DNA: TGTGCCAGCTCCGGGACAGCGGGAACTAACTATGGCTACACCTTC.